Following are 18 T cell receptor beta chains from one sample sequenced in a study of blood T cells in healthy people across ages. For the second PCR, which ran for roughly 6 to 11 cycles, a sample-barcoded 5' primer and a J-beta primer mix were used. Each CDR3 protein gets one entry after TCRdb re-called the 5' RACE reads with MiXCR. The table records 600,000 or so distinct CDR3 sequences, under 30% of them present only once. Material for sequencing was blood. The receptor set was obtained from a woman of 80 years or more in good health.

The chain is built from TRBV5-1 and TRBJ2-3, with D tentatively TRBD2 (6 bases). Germline CDR1 is SGHRS and CDR2 is YFSETQ. The CDR3 has 15 residues. The germline V and J ends were trimmed by 5 bases and 1 base, with 14 bases remaining between them. The CDR3 reads CASRLTRKGTDTQYF. For the CDR3, the DNA is TGCGCCAGCAGGCTGACTAGGAAGGGCACAGATACGCAGTATTTT.

This clonotype appeared many times. The chain is built from TRBV29-1 and TRBJ2-7; TRBD1 aligns across 10 bases. The CDR3 totals 15 residues. CDR1 is SQVTM and CDR2 is ANQGSEA in the germline V gene. V lost 4 bases and J lost 9; bases outside the gene matches: 15. CDR3: CSVALSGQGGTGQYF. In DNA form, the CDR3 reads TGCAGCGTTGCCCTAAGCGGACAGGGGGGAACTGGGCAGTACTTC.

The table lists this clonotype with many counts. This rearrangement joins TRBV2 to TRBJ2-7, with D unresolved. The CDR3 contains 12 residues. The germline V and J ends were trimmed by 4 bases and 0 bases, with 4 bases remaining between them. CDR1 and CDR2 from the germline V gene are SNHLY and FYNNEI. This CDR3 is CASSVGSYEQYF. The DNA of the CDR3 is TGTGCCAGCAGTGTGGGCTCCTACGAGCAGTACTTC. The entire variable domain, with the rest obtained from reference TRBV2 and TRBJ2-7, is as follows: EPEVTQTPSHQVTQMGQEVILRCVPISNHLYFYWYRQILGQKVEFLVSFYNNEISEKSEIFDDQFSVERPDGSNFTLKIRSTKLEDSAMYFCASSVGSYEQYFGPGTRLTVT.

This rearrangement joins TRBV20-1 to TRBJ1-5, with D possibly matching TRBD1 (6 bases). CDR1 is DFQATT, CDR2 SNEGSKA, per germline (reference sequence). The CDR3 is made up of 15 amino acids. Trimming removed 3 bases at V and 4 bases at J, with 16 bases between. The CDR3 sequence: CSARFHTGTNQPQHF. The DNA for the CDR3 is TGCAGTGCTAGGTTTCACACAGGGACGAATCAGCCCCAGCATTTT.

This clonotype was picked up a small number of times. This chain connects TRBV7-3 to TRBJ1-2, with D maybe TRBD1 (6 bases). This CDR3 has 14 amino acids. Germline V gives CDR1 SGHTA, CDR2 FQGTGA. V was trimmed by 5 bases and J by 3 bases, leaving 13 bases between them. The CDR3 coding sequence is TGTGCCAGCAGCCCGCCGACAGGACACTATGGCTACACCTTC. Residues: CASSPPTGHYGYTF.

As concerns this clonotype: This could be a read error, since a much larger clone is one nucleotide away. The chain joins TRBV30 to TRBJ1-2; D is unclear. The V and J ends lost 0 bases and 4 bases respectively, with 3 bases between them. Germline V gene lookup returns CDR1 GTSNPN and CDR2 SVGIG (reference sequence). The CDR3 totals 11 residues. The CDR3 DNA sequence: TGTGCCTGGAGTGTAACCTATGGCTACACCTTC. This sequence encodes CAWSVTYGYTF. Drawing the rest from reference TRBV30 and TRBJ1-2, the complete variable domain is SQTIHQWPATLVQPVGSPLSLECTVEGTSNPNLYWYRQAAGRGLQLLFYSVGIGQISSEVPQNLSASRPQDRQFILSSKKLLLSDSGFYLCAWSVTYGYTFGSGTRLTVV.

This clonotype was picked up a small number of times. The rearrangement joins TRBV28 to TRBJ1-2, with 10 bases lining up with TRBD1. The V and J ends lost 5 bases and 8 bases, in that order; junction bases with no gene match: 11. This CDR3 has 15 residues. Per the germline V gene, CDR1 is MDHEN and CDR2 is SYDVKM. CDR3 bases: TGTGCCAGCAGTCCCCCGACAGGGGGCTCCGGGGGCTACACCTTC. This encodes CASSPPTGGSGGYTF.

This chain uses TRBV5-1 with TRBJ1-1; D gene uncertain. The CDR3 covers 14 residues. V was clipped by 0 bases and J by 1 base, with 7 bases between them. Germline-derived CDR1 and CDR2 are SGHRS and YFSETQ. Here the CDR3 reads CASSLERGNTEAFF. The CDR3 region has the DNA TGCGCCAGCAGCTTGGAACGGGGGAACACTGAAGCTTTCTTT.

The chain has TRBV20-1 and TRBJ2-3, with D perhaps TRBD2 (6 bases). V lost 2 bases and J 0 bases, leaving 18 bases between the germline ends. The CDR3 consists of 17 residues. Germline V gives CDR1 DFQATT, CDR2 SNEGSKA (reference sequence). Here the CDR3 reads CSARPIVPGLSTDTQYF. Written as DNA, the CDR3 is TGCAGTGCTAGACCCATCGTCCCGGGACTTAGCACAGATACGCAGTATTTT.

The chain combines TRBV18 with TRBJ2-7; 10 bases align to TRBD2. Germline CDR1 is KGHSH and CDR2 is LQKENI. The trim removed 6 bases at V and 4 bases at J, leaving 6 bases unmatched. The CDR3 loop spans 14 amino acids. The CDR3 loop reads CASSRSGGGYEQYF. CDR3 nucleotide sequence: TGTGCCAGCTCCCGCAGCGGGGGGGGTTACGAGCAGTACTTC.

This clonotype was found many times. The chain uses TRBV4-2 and TRBJ2-6; D unresolved. Deletions cut 7 bases from V and 2 bases from J, with 9 bases between. Germline V gene data show CDR1 as LGHNA and CDR2 as YNFKEQ. The CDR3 extends over 14 amino acids. CDR3 nucleotide sequence: TGTGCCAGCAACGAGTTCCCTGGGGCCAACGTCCTGACTTTC. This codes for CASNEFPGANVLTF.

This clonotype was counted at least ten times. This sequence joins TRBV12-3 or TRBV12-4 and TRBJ2-7; 8 bases match TRBD1. This CDR3 is built from 14 residues. V was clipped by 6 bases and J by 5 bases; unmatched bases: 9. The CDR3 protein is CASSRNDRGHEQYF. The CDR3 nucleotides read TGTGCCAGCAGCCGAAACGACAGGGGCCACGAGCAGTACTTC.

This clonotype appeared a few times. A clone one base away is much larger, so this may be a read error. The chain links TRBV7-2 to TRBJ2-5, with 12 bases lining up with TRBD2. After removal of 5 bases from V and 5 bases from J, the junction contained 15 bases not matched to a gene. Germline V lookup: CDR1 SGHTA, CDR2 FQGNSA. The CDR3 has 18 amino acids. The DNA of the CDR3 is TGTGCCAGCAGCGGTGCCCCTAGCGGGGGGGCTGGTTGCGAGACCCAGTACTTC. It translates to CASSGAPSGGAGCETQYF.

In this sample, this clonotype turned up a few times. The chain couples TRBV12-3 or TRBV12-4 to TRBJ2-1, with TRBD2 identical over 9 bases. The J call may be mistaken, given a closer DNA end match to TRBJ2-7. The CDR3 is 18 amino acids. CDR3 sequence: CASSLGRASGVIYNEQYF. CDR3 coding DNA: TGTGCCAGCAGTTTAGGTAGGGCTAGCGGGGTGATCTACAATGAGCAGTACTTC.

This clonotype was observed many times. The CDR3 DNA reads as TGTGCCAGCAGTTTCACAGGGTCACGGTACGAGCAGTACTTC. Translated, it gives CASSFTGSRYEQYF. V and J are TRBV28 and TRBJ2-7, with D possibly TRBD1 on 6 matching bases. The CDR3 runs 14 residues. V gave up 3 bases and J gave up 4 bases, with 13 bases separating them. Germline V gives CDR1 MDHEN, CDR2 SYDVKM.

This chain uses TRBV20-1 with TRBJ2-3, with 8 bases matching TRBD2. Germline V CDR1 and CDR2: DFQATT, SNEGSKA (reference sequence). With V trimmed by 3 bases and J by 2 bases, 4 bases remained unmatched. This CDR3 comprises 14 residues. The chain's CDR3 is CSASGGAYTDTQYF. The CDR3 DNA reads TGCAGTGCTAGCGGGGGGGCGTACACAGATACGCAGTATTTT.

Comments on this clonotype: This may arise from a read error, as a much more abundant clone is one base away. The chain employs TRBV20-1 and TRBJ2-7; 13 bases line up with TRBD2. The germline V gene has CDR1 DFQATT and CDR2 SNEGSKA (reference sequence). The CDR3 runs to 14 residues. The trim removed 7 bases at V and 7 bases at J, leaving 10 bases unmatched. For the CDR3, the DNA is TGCAGTGGGACTAGCGGGGGTTACAACAATGAGCAGTACTTC. Amino acid sequence: CSGTSGGYNNEQYF.

In its sample, this clonotype was seen a few times. A read error may explain this, as a much larger clone is one base away. The genes are TRBV10-3 and TRBJ2-5; 10 bases map to TRBD2. From germline, CDR1 is ENHRY and CDR2 SYGVKD. The CDR3 contains 15 residues. Trimming cost V 3 bases and J 11 bases; bases outside gene matches: 12. The CDR3 DNA reads as TGTGCCATCAGTGATAGCGGGGGGCCCTACAATGAGCAGTACTTC. Its translation is CAISDSGGPYNEQYF.